The clone carrying this T cell receptor beta chain has more than one count but fewer than ten. The entry originates in a study of blood T cell repertoires in COVID-19. The repertoire was sequenced with immunoSEQ multiplex PCR; TCRdb's copy has only in-frame clones and lacks some. The top ten hold 0.98% of the sample, which has about 230,000 clones, about 85% seen once. The receptor comes from a man aged 40-55 years with acute or convalescent COVID-19. Sequencing was carried out using peripheral blood.

The CDR3 protein is CASSSRPPGSYNSPLHF. CDR3 DNA: TGTGCCAGCAGCTCCCGGCCCCCAGGGTCCTATAATTCACCCCTCCACTTT. V and J are TRBV11-2 and TRBJ1-6, with a weak D call TRBD1 (5 bases). The CDR3 has 17 amino acids. Germline assignment: CDR1 SGHAT and CDR2 FQNNGV. V lost 4 bases and J lost 1, with 14 bases in between.